The 22 T cell receptor beta chains given below trace back to one sample, sequenced in a study of T cell responses to AZD1222 COVID-19 vaccine. Produced via immunoSEQ multiplex PCR; TCRdb's table is partial and in-frame only. Of 180,000 or so clones in the sample, 88% were seen once. Specimen: peripheral blood, collected 28 days after the second AZD1222 dose. Receptor source: an adult who received the AZD1222 COVID-19 vaccine.

The chain has TRBV25-1 and TRBJ2-7, with no clear D. V was cut by 8 bases and J by 4 bases, with 12 bases left in between. CDR1 is MGHDK, CDR2 SYGVNS, per germline. There are 12 residues in the CDR3. The CDR3 region is CASLGMGYEQYF. CDR3 sequence (DNA): TGTGCCAGCCTAGGGATGGGTTACGAGCAGTACTTC.

The chain employs TRBV11-3 and TRBJ2-2; D unclear. V shed 2 bases and J shed 5 bases, with 3 bases lying between them. This CDR3 comprises 12 residues. The germline V gene has CDR1 SGHNT and CDR2 YENEEA. In nucleotides, the CDR3 is TGTGCCAGCAGCTTAAGGACCGGGGAGCTGTTTTTT. Amino acids: CASSLRTGELFF.

This clone was picked up one time. This sequence joins TRBV21-1 and TRBJ2-3; TRBD2, the table's D call, lacks a check against the DNA. TRBV21-1 is designated a pseudogene. The length of the CDR3 is 16 residues. The CDR3 protein is CASRKTGTSGTDTQYF. The CDR3 DNA follows: TGTGCCAGCAGGAAAACCGGGACTAGCGGGACAGATACGCAGTATTTT.

V gene TRBV28 combines with J gene TRBJ1-2, with 12 bases matching TRBD1. V lost 10 bases, J lost 4 bases, and 10 bases stayed unmatched. Germline CDR1 and CDR2: MDHEN and SYDVKM. CDR3 size: 15 residues. DNA of the CDR3: TGTGCCACCCTCCCGGGACAGGGGGCCGGCTATGGCTACACCTTC. This codes for CATLPGQGAGYGYTF.

The rearrangement uses TRBV12-3 or TRBV12-4 and TRBJ1-5, with 7 nucleotides matching TRBD1. The CDR3 loop spans 13 amino acids. V lost 7 bases to trimming and J lost 7 bases; unmatched junction nucleotides: 7. CDR3: CASTGGGGQPQHF. CDR3 bases: TGTGCCAGCACAGGGGGGGGAGGACAGCCCCAGCATTTT.

J is TRBJ1-2 and V is TRBV7-3, with 8 bases lining up with TRBD1. Germline V gives CDR1 SGHTA, CDR2 FQGTGA. CDR3 length: 15 residues. J was trimmed by 4 bases and V by 2 bases; bases with no gene match: 6. CDR3 in DNA: TGTGCCAGCAGCTTAGGCGGACAGGGCCCCTATGGCTACACCTTC. It is translated as CASSLGGQGPYGYTF.

The DNA for the CDR3 is TGTGCCAGCAGTTTCTTTCGAGGACAGTCCTATGGCTACACCTTC. As protein: CASSFFRGQSYGYTF. This rearrangement joins TRBV27 to TRBJ1-2; D may be TRBD1 (6 bases). The V gene's germline CDR1 is MNHEY and CDR2 SMNVEV (reference sequence). Trimming left V 3 bases short and J 4 bases short, with 15 bases between. The CDR3 has 15 residues.

The chain joins TRBV5-1 to TRBJ2-7; D assignment may be TRBD1 or TRBD2 (6 bases each). The CDR3 runs 14 residues. V was shortened by 0 bases and J by 4 bases, with 11 bases between the two germline ends. The V gene's germline CDR1 is SGHRS and CDR2 YFSETQ. CDR3 sequence reads: CASSLEGGGYEQYF. CDR3 coding DNA: TGCGCCAGCAGCTTGGAGGGGGGCGGATACGAGCAGTACTTC.

The V gene is TRBV28, the J gene TRBJ2-7; D gene unclear. The CDR3 consists of 13 residues. Trimming removed 3 bases at V and 5 bases at J, with 11 bases between. Germline loops: CDR1 MDHEN, CDR2 SYDVKM. The CDR3 sequence is CASSFPPADEQYF. CDR3 coding DNA: TGTGCCAGCAGTTTTCCCCCGGCGGACGAGCAGTACTTC. The full variable domain, completed using reference TRBV28 and TRBJ2-7, is DVKVTQSSRYLVKRTGEKVFLECVQDMDHENMFWYRQDPGLGLRLIYFSYDVKMKEKGDIPEGYSVSREKKERFSLILESASTNQTSMYLCASSFPPADEQYFGPGTRLTVT.

With regard to this clone: A junction end diverges from the germline sequence, so it may reflect a read error. The V gene is TRBV30, the J gene TRBJ1-3, with D perhaps TRBD1 (6 bases). This CDR3 contains 13 residues. Germline values: CDR1 GTSNPN, CDR2 SVGIG (reference sequence). The CDR3 reads CAWSRGSAPLENF. CDR3 DNA sequence: TGTGCCTGGAGTAGGGGGTCAGCCCCTCTTGAGAATTTT.

The rearrangement joins TRBV2 to TRBJ2-2; 13 nucleotides agree with TRBD2. V lost 6 bases, J lost 5 bases, and 3 bases stayed unmatched. Germline V gives CDR1 SNHLY, CDR2 FYNNEI. This CDR3 has 15 amino acids. CDR3 nucleotides: TGTGCCAGCAGGTCACTAGCGGGAGGGACCGGGGAGCTGTTTTTT. Translated, it gives CASRSLAGGTGELFF.

This rearrangement joins TRBV24-1 to TRBJ2-1; no definite D call. This CDR3 contains 11 residues. Germline V gene data show CDR1 as KGHDR and CDR2 as SFDVKD. V shed 4 bases and J shed 10 bases, with 7 bases lying between them. The CDR3 DNA reads as TGTGCCACCAGTGAGACGGTCGAGCAGTTCTTC. This codes for CATSETVEQFF.

The chain couples TRBV9 to TRBJ2-3, with 7 nucleotides matching TRBD1. The CDR3 totals 15 residues. The germline gives CDR1 SGDLS, CDR2 YYNGEE. V was clipped by 0 bases and J by 3 bases; unmatched bases: 4. The CDR3 loop is CASSVEGRGTDTQYF. In DNA, the CDR3 is TGTGCCAGCAGCGTAGAAGGCAGGGGGACAGATACGCAGTATTTT.

The CDR3 DNA follows: TGTGCCAGCTCCTCGGCGGGCAATGAGCAGTTCTTC. Translation gives CASSSAGNEQFF. This rearrangement joins TRBV27 to TRBJ2-1; possible D gene TRBD2, 5 bases. Germline V gives CDR1 MNHEY, CDR2 SMNVEV (reference sequence). The V end was cut by 8 bases, the J end by 6 bases, with 11 bases between. The CDR3 has 12 residues.

The V call is TRBV2, the J call TRBJ1-1, with a weak D call TRBD1 (6 bases). The germline V gene encodes CDR1 SNHLY and CDR2 FYNNEI. The V end lost 5 bases, the J end lost 2 bases, and 18 bases lay between the germline ends. The CDR3 consists of 16 residues. DNA for the CDR3: TGTGCCAGCAGTCTCAACGGAGGGACACTTAACACTGAAGCTTTCTTT. Translation gives CASSLNGGTLNTEAFF. Full variable domain (remainder filled in from reference TRBV2 and TRBJ1-1): EPEVTQTPSHQVTQMGQEVILRCVPISNHLYFYWYRQILGQKVEFLVSFYNNEISEKSEIFDDQFSVERPDGSNFTLKIRSTKLEDSAMYFCASSLNGGTLNTEAFFGQGTRLTVV.

V and J are TRBV19 and TRBJ1-2; D unclear. The germline gives CDR1 LNHDA, CDR2 SQIVND (reference sequence). The CDR3 totals 13 residues. Trimming took off 7 bases at V and 8 bases at J, with 17 bases between the two ends. The CDR3 here is CASTPSDADGYTF. CDR3 in DNA: TGTGCCAGTACTCCGTCAGATGCCGACGGCTACACCTTC.

This clone was detected only once. The chain couples TRBV3-1 (or the pseudogene TRBV3-2) to TRBJ2-7; unclear D gene. CDR1 LGHDT and CDR2 YNNKEL come from the germline V gene (reference sequence). This CDR3 is 13 amino acids long. With 5 bases removed from V and 4 bases from J, the gap between germline ends came to 12 bases. DNA for the CDR3: TGTGCCAGCAGCAATCCCCCTAGTTACGAGCAGTACTTC. Its translation: CASSNPPSYEQYF.

The chain combines TRBV5-6 with TRBJ2-3; 7 positions agree with TRBD1. The CDR3 has 14 amino acids. CDR1 and CDR2 (germline): SGHDT, YYEEEE. J was trimmed by 3 bases and V by 2 bases; bases with no gene match: 3. The CDR3 region has the DNA TGTGCCAGCAGCTTCGGCAGGGGGACAGATACGCAGTATTTT. It specifies CASSFGRGTDTQYF.

V usage is TRBV5-1 and J usage is TRBJ2-7; D not certain. The CDR3 has 13 residues. The V and J ends lost 2 bases and 4 bases respectively, with 10 bases between them. The germline V gene encodes CDR1 SGHRS and CDR2 YFSETQ. CDR3 region: CASSFDRTYEQYF. The DNA of the CDR3 is TGCGCCAGCAGCTTTGATCGTACTTACGAGCAGTACTTC.

The gene calls are TRBV19 and TRBJ2-3, with D unresolved. This CDR3 is built from 13 residues. Germline V gene lookup returns CDR1 LNHDA and CDR2 SQIVND (reference sequence). V was trimmed by 3 bases and J by 0 bases, leaving 4 bases between them. Here the CDR3 DNA reads TGTGCCAGTAGTATGGCTAGCACAGATACGCAGTATTTT. It codes for CASSMASTDTQYF.

V is TRBV6-5 and J is TRBJ2-7; D remains unclear. The ends were cut back, 6 bases at V and 4 bases at J, with 10 bases in the middle. CDR1 is MNHEY, CDR2 SVGAGI, per germline. The CDR3 is 12 residues long. The CDR3 sequence: CASSNMGYEQYF. The CDR3 nucleotides read TGTGCCAGCAGCAATATGGGTTACGAGCAGTACTTC.

This rearrangement joins TRBV30 to TRBJ2-7; 10 nucleotides line up with TRBD2. The CDR3 has 20 residues. The germline CDR1 and CDR2 sequences are GTSNPN and SVGIG (reference sequence). The junction had 21 bases not matched to a gene; V was cut back by 1 base and J by 3 bases. CDR3 in amino acids: CAWSAEIGFLAGGQYYEQYF. In DNA form, the CDR3 reads TGTGCCTGGAGTGCAGAAATAGGCTTTTTAGCGGGAGGCCAATACTACGAGCAGTACTTC.